Listed below are T cell receptor beta chains from one sample, sequenced in a study of regulatory T cells in long-lasting Graves disease. From the multiplex PCR reads, TCRdb called clonotypes with MiXCR, one entry per CDR3 protein. The sample records 350,000 to 450,000 distinct CDR3 sequences, around 23% being singletons. The starting material was peripheral blood mononuclear cells (PBMCs), obtained when the disease was refractory, from a patient treated with antithyroid drugs. The source of these receptors is a woman between 35 and 50 years old with Graves disease. Both conserved end residues are trimmed from each CDR3.

v_call: TRBV7-6; j_call: TRBJ2-1; cdr3_aa: ASSFSGSNEQF
v_call: TRBV7-2; j_call: TRBJ2-5; cdr3_aa: ASSSPRKGGSETQY
v_call: TRBV15; j_call: TRBJ2-1; cdr3_aa: ATSRVAGGPTNEQF
v_call: TRBV12-3/TRBV12-4; j_call: TRBJ2-2; cdr3_aa: ASTHTGELF
v_call: TRBV6-5; j_call: TRBJ2-2; cdr3_aa: ASSYQIAGAGTGELF
v_call: TRBV2; j_call: TRBJ2-1; cdr3_aa: ASSLVQEGKYEQF
v_call: TRBV10-3; j_call: TRBJ1-5; cdr3_aa: AISESYGGTTGNQPQH
v_call: TRBV20-1; j_call: TRBJ2-5; cdr3_aa: SATPGAGGPQETQY
v_call: TRBV29-1; j_call: TRBJ2-5; cdr3_aa: SVSGLGVTQY
v_call: TRBV20-1; j_call: TRBJ2-7; cdr3_aa: SARGLAGAAYEQY
v_call: TRBV2; j_call: TRBJ2-2; cdr3_aa: ASSRYDTGELF
v_call: TRBV5-1; j_call: TRBJ2-7; cdr3_aa: ASSLAGGPCEQY
v_call: TRBV2; j_call: TRBJ2-1; cdr3_aa: ASRGLAEGSSYNEQF
v_call: TRBV19; j_call: TRBJ2-7; cdr3_aa: ASSLQGQGIYEQY
v_call: TRBV5-1; j_call: TRBJ1-3; cdr3_aa: ASSPRGSTGNTIY